This T cell receptor beta chain was captured in a study of cytomegalovirus exposure and HLA in healthy donors. Germline V gene lookup returns CDR1 KGHSY and CDR2 FQNENV. This CDR3 comprises 16 residues. A multiplex PCR was run with 60 Vbeta primers and 13 Jbeta primers. Original handling: In a later analysis, 80 million to 100 million unique TCR beta chains included roughly 11 million shared by two or more donors. Assay: immunoSEQ multiplex PCR; the TCRdb copy retains only in-frame clones and omits some. V, J and clone size reflect that table, while D and trimming were determined from the DNA. This sample has fewer than 250,000 clones, with approximately 70% found just once. Study outcomes and limitations: TCR beta V- and J-gene trimming, according to a later analysis, was linked to a missense DCLRE1C variant.

This clone was detected once. What it binds is unknown. The V gene is TRBV16, the J gene TRBJ2-5; 9 nucleotides align to TRBD1. Near its end, the DNA agrees better with TRBJ2-7, so the J call may be wrong. This TCR was recovered from a woman in her thirties in good health and CMV-seronegative. Sequencing was carried out using PBMCs. For the CDR3, the DNA is TGTGCCAGCAGCCAATCCCCATGGACAGGGGCCTACGAGCAGTACTTC. Translated, it gives CASSQSPWTGAYEQYF.